The 31 T cell receptor beta chains below all came from one sample that was sequenced in a study of blood T cell repertoires in COVID-19. Data came from immunoSEQ multiplex PCR; TCRdb stores just in-frame clones and leaves some out. The sample has roughly 25,000 clones; 81% are singletons. Specimen: peripheral blood. Receptors were obtained from a man between 65 and 85 years old with acute or convalescent COVID-19.

The chain carries TRBV5-8 and TRBJ2-7; a weak D match, TRBD2 (7 bases). V lost 5 bases, J lost 2 bases, and 23 bases lay in between. Germline CDR1 SGHTS, CDR2 YDEGEE. The CDR3 is made up of 17 amino acids. In nucleotides, the CDR3 is TGTGCCAGCAGTCCTAGGAGGGGGGGGGAACGGGCCTACGAGCAGTACTTC. Translating gives CASSPRRGGERAYEQYF. Full variable domain (rest looked up from reference TRBV5-8 and TRBJ2-7): EAGVTQSPTHLIKTRGQQATLRCSPISGHTSVYWYQQALGLGLQFLLWYDEGEERNRGNFPPRFSGRQFPNYSSELNVNALELEDSALYLCASSPRRGGERAYEQYFGPGTRLTVT.

The rearrangement uses TRBV24-1 and TRBJ1-2; 7 bases line up with TRBD1. Germline CDR1 KGHDR, CDR2 SFDVKD. V was pared by 3 bases and J by 4 bases, with 4 bases of the junction left unmatched. This CDR3 contains 14 residues. Here the CDR3 reads CATSDTSGGYGYTF. The DNA for the CDR3 is TGTGCCACCAGTGATACCTCAGGGGGCTATGGCTACACCTTC.

This clone was found once. J is TRBJ2-5 and V is TRBV9, with TRBD2 identical over 7 bases. The CDR3 length is 14 residues. Germline lookup yields CDR1 SGDLS and CDR2 YYNGEE. V lost 4 bases and J lost 5; bases outside the gene matches: 8. CDR3 in amino acids: CASSPQRGGETQYF. The DNA of the CDR3 is TGTGCCAGCAGCCCCCAACGGGGAGGGGAGACCCAGTACTTC.

This clone occurred once. The chain recombines TRBV30 with TRBJ2-2; 7 bases align to TRBD2. J gave up 5 bases and V 8 bases, and 14 bases lay outside the gene matches. CDR1 is GTSNPN, CDR2 SVGIG, per germline (reference sequence). The CDR3 length is 15 residues. The CDR3 reads CARTRPHEKTGELFF. The CDR3 DNA sequence: TGTGCCCGGACTAGGCCTCACGAAAAGACCGGGGAGCTGTTTTTT. Based on the CDR3 plus reference TRBV30 and TRBJ2-2, the full variable domain is SQTIHQWPATLVQPVGSPLSLECTVEGTSNPNLYWYRQAAGRGLQLLFYSVGIGQISSEVPQNLSASRPQDRQFILSSKKLLLSDSGFYLCARTRPHEKTGELFFGEGSRLTVL.

A few counts support this clone. This chain joins TRBV7-9 and TRBJ1-2; D is unclear. Trimming pared 5 bases from V and 5 bases from J, leaving 9 bases between. The CDR3 is 12 residues long. CDR1 is SEHNR and CDR2 is FQNEAQ in the germline V gene (reference sequence). CDR3 protein: CASSLGLYGYTF. CDR3 bases: TGTGCCAGCAGCCTCGGACTTTATGGCTACACCTTC.

This chain links TRBV5-1 with TRBJ2-5; D perhaps matches TRBD2 (6 bases). Trimming took off 6 bases at V and 4 bases at J, with 16 bases between the two ends. Germline CDR1 is SGHRS and CDR2 is YFSETQ. This CDR3 region has 14 residues. CDR3 amino acids: CASTPGTLGETQYF. The CDR3 nucleotides are TGCGCCAGCACCCCCGGGACTCTCGGAGAGACCCAGTACTTC.

The V gene is TRBV29-1, the J gene TRBJ1-1, with TRBD1 identical over 8 bases. CDR3 size: 13 residues. CDR1 and CDR2 from the germline V gene are SQVTM and ANQGSEA. Losses at the gene ends were 6 bases for V and 6 bases for J; bases not matched to a gene: 9. This CDR3 reads CSVAGGQGAEAFF. For the CDR3, the DNA is TGCAGCGTCGCAGGGGGCCAGGGCGCTGAAGCTTTCTTT.

The chain uses TRBV10-1 and TRBJ2-6; D is undetermined. The CDR3 consists of 18 residues. The V gene lost 4 bases and the J gene lost 5 bases, with 21 bases spanning the gap. The germline CDR1 and CDR2 sequences are WNHNN and SYGVQD (reference sequence). CDR3 in DNA: TGCGCCAGCAGTGTCGAGACAAGATCGCACAGTCGGGCCAACGTCCTGACTTTC. Translation: CASSVETRSHSRANVLTF.

Concerning this clone: An end of the junction differs from the germline gene, which may be a read error. The chain couples TRBV10-2 to TRBJ2-7; 8 bases map to TRBD1. The CDR3 runs 18 residues. Germline V gives CDR1 WSHSY, CDR2 SAAADI. This chain's CDR3 is CASNPIYQQGVASCEQYF. The CDR3 region has the DNA TGCGCCAGCAATCCCATTTACCAACAGGGGGTGGCCTCCTGCGAGCAGTACTTC.

J is TRBJ1-1 and V is TRBV20-1, with D perhaps matching TRBD1 (5 bases). Germline V CDR1 and CDR2: DFQATT, SNEGSKA (reference sequence). The CDR3 totals 11 residues. The V end was cut by 6 bases, the J end by 5 bases, with 10 bases between. This chain's CDR3 is CSATRVTEAFF. CDR3 in DNA: TGCAGTGCCACCAGGGTTACTGAAGCTTTCTTT.

The V call is TRBV9, the J call TRBJ2-3, with 7 bases matching TRBD1. J gave up 2 bases and V 0 bases, and 3 bases lay outside the gene matches. Germline V gene lookup returns CDR1 SGDLS and CDR2 YYNGEE. There are 15 residues in the CDR3. The CDR3 bases are TGTGCCAGCAGCGTAGTGGGGACAGCCACAGATACGCAGTATTTT. The encoded protein is CASSVVGTATDTQYF.

This chain links TRBV10-3 with TRBJ1-1; D perhaps matches TRBD1 (6 bases). Trimming took off 4 bases at V and 6 bases at J, with 12 bases between the two ends. Germline V gene sequence: CDR1 ENHRY, CDR2 SYGVKD. The CDR3 contains 13 residues. CDR3 sequence (DNA): TGTGCCATCAGTGGAGGGGGGGTCTCTGAAGCTTTCTTT. This codes for CAISGGGVSEAFF.

The chain employs TRBV6-5 and TRBJ2-1; D might be TRBD2 (6 bases). Trimming left V 2 bases short and J 0 bases short, with 8 bases between. In germline, CDR1 is MNHEY, CDR2 SVGAGI. The CDR3 sequence is 15 residues long. In DNA form, the CDR3 reads TGTGCCAGCAGTTACCGGGAGAGCTCCTACAATGAGCAGTTCTTC. Translation gives CASSYRESSYNEQFF.

The chain combines TRBV29-1 with TRBJ2-7; D perhaps matches TRBD1 (6 bases). Germline CDR1 reads SQVTM; CDR2 reads ANQGSEA. V gave up 3 bases and J gave up 2 bases, with 14 bases separating them. This CDR3 region has 14 residues. The CDR3: CSVEWDTVPYEQYF. The CDR3, as DNA: TGCAGCGTTGAGTGGGACACCGTACCCTACGAGCAGTACTTC.

This clone has only one observation. V is TRBV7-3 and J is TRBJ2-3; TRBD2 matches 7 bases. CDR1 is SGHTA and CDR2 is FQGTGA in the germline V gene. The CDR3 consists of 15 residues. Germline trimming cut 1 base from V and 2 bases from J; bases unmatched to any gene: 3. DNA for the CDR3: TGTGCCAGCAGCTTAATCGGGACTACCACAGATACGCAGTATTTT. Amino acids: CASSLIGTTTDTQYF.

CDR3 bases: TGTGCCTGGAGGATTGGAGACTGGGGCATCAATGAGCAGTTCTTC. It is translated as CAWRIGDWGINEQFF. This rearrangement joins TRBV30 to TRBJ2-1; D might be TRBD1 (5 bases). The CDR3 consists of 15 residues. Between the trimmed V and J ends, which lost 3 bases and 6 bases, there was a span of 18 bases. Looked up from germline, CDR1 is GTSNPN and CDR2 is SVGIG (reference sequence). Full variable domain (remainder filled in from reference TRBV30 and TRBJ2-1): SQTIHQWPATLVQPVGSPLSLECTVEGTSNPNLYWYRQAAGRGLQLLFYSVGIGQISSEVPQNLSASRPQDRQFILSSKKLLLSDSGFYLCAWRIGDWGINEQFFGPGTRLTVL.

The chain combines TRBV29-1 with TRBJ2-3, with TRBD2 matching 10 bases. Germline V lookup: CDR1 SQVTM, CDR2 ANQGSEA. The CDR3 consists of 14 residues. The J segment lost 6 bases and the V segment lost 6 bases, leaving 9 bases of the junction unmatched. In DNA form, the CDR3 reads TGCAGCGTCCGGGGGGCTAGCGGGAGTGATACGCAGTATTTT. Its translation is CSVRGASGSDTQYF.

This clone appeared a few times. CDR3 sequence (DNA): TGTGCCAGCAGCGGAGAAAGACAGGGATCCTACGAGCAGTACTTC. It specifies CASSGERQGSYEQYF. The chain recombines TRBV5-4 with TRBJ2-7; TRBD1 agrees at 7 bases. The CDR3 contains 15 residues. The J segment lost 1 base and the V segment lost 4 bases, leaving 8 bases of the junction unmatched. Germline V gene data show CDR1 as SGHNT and CDR2 as YYREEE (reference sequence).

V gene TRBV24-1 combines with J gene TRBJ1-1, with TRBD1 as a possible D gene (6 bases). V was shortened by 5 bases and J by 1 base, with 7 bases between the two germline ends. This CDR3 contains 13 residues. Germline V gives CDR1 KGHDR, CDR2 SFDVKD. CDR3 sequence (DNA): TGTGCCACCAGTGTGGGACAGAACACTGAAGCTTTCTTT. Its protein product is CATSVGQNTEAFF.

The chain couples TRBV19 to TRBJ2-1; 7 bases agree with TRBD2. V was clipped by 3 bases and J by 5 bases; unmatched bases: 7. The CDR3 is 15 residues long. In germline, CDR1 is LNHDA, CDR2 SQIVND (reference sequence). Written as DNA, the CDR3 is TGTGCCAGTAGTATTATAATAGCGGGCAACAATGAGCAGTTCTTC. Its translation is CASSIIIAGNNEQFF.

The rearrangement joins TRBV5-1 to TRBJ2-7; 9 bases fit TRBD2. CDR1 SGHRS and CDR2 YFSETQ come from the germline V gene. V shed 7 bases, J shed 7 bases, and the junction held 18 bases outside the gene matches. This CDR3 is built from 16 residues. Written as DNA, the CDR3 is TGCGCCAGCCAAGGAGCGGGAGGCCCCAAGGCGAGTGAGCAGTACTTC. It yields the protein CASQGAGGPKASEQYF.

The count of this clone is one. The chain couples TRBV6-6 to TRBJ1-1; TRBD1 agrees at 7 bases. V was pared by 6 bases and J by 5 bases, with 9 bases of the junction left unmatched. Germline assignment: CDR1 MNHNY and CDR2 SVGAGI (reference sequence). The CDR3 is made up of 14 amino acids. The CDR3 is CASRQHQTGTEAFF. In DNA form, the CDR3 reads TGTGCCAGCAGGCAACACCAGACAGGGACTGAAGCTTTCTTT.

V is TRBV5-1 and J is TRBJ1-5; D is possibly TRBD1 (5 bases). The V and J ends lost 1 base and 5 bases respectively, with 10 bases between them. Germline values: CDR1 SGHRS, CDR2 YFSETQ. The CDR3 consists of 14 residues. The CDR3 reads CASSLTGGDQPQHF. CDR3 DNA: TGCGCCAGCAGCTTGACAGGAGGGGATCAGCCCCAGCATTTT.

The chain combines TRBV5-5 with TRBJ1-1, with D hard to call. The V and J ends lost 4 bases and 1 base respectively, with 8 bases between them. The CDR3 sequence is 13 residues long. Germline CDR1 and CDR2: SGHKS and YYEKEE (reference sequence). Here the CDR3 DNA reads TGTGCCAGCAGCCCAACATGGAACACTGAAGCTTTCTTT. This sequence encodes CASSPTWNTEAFF.

V gene TRBV10-3 combines with J gene TRBJ1-6; TRBD1 agrees at 8 bases. With 3 bases clipped from V and 7 bases from J, the junction kept 5 bases outside the gene matches. The CDR3 has 15 amino acids. Germline CDR1 is ENHRY and CDR2 is SYGVKD. For the CDR3, the DNA is TGTGCCATCAGTGACGGACAGGGATCGAATTCACCCCTCCACTTT. Its protein product is CAISDGQGSNSPLHF.

The J gene is TRBJ2-5, the V gene TRBV30; 12 bases align to TRBD2. The junction had 15 bases not matched to a gene; V was cut back by 0 bases and J by 7 bases. The germline V gene has CDR1 GTSNPN and CDR2 SVGIG (reference sequence). The CDR3 covers 18 residues. The CDR3 DNA reads as TGTGCCTGGAGTGTTATAATATCCTGGACTAGCGGGATGGGGACCCAGTACTTC. Amino acids: CAWSVIISWTSGMGTQYF.

The V gene is TRBV18, the J gene TRBJ1-2, with a weak D call TRBD1 (6 bases). V lost 2 bases and J lost 1, with 17 bases in between. This CDR3 spans 17 amino acids. CDR1 is KGHSH, CDR2 LQKENI, per germline. This CDR3 reads CASSPEVGGGGNYGYTF. CDR3 bases: TGTGCCAGCTCACCAGAGGTTGGCGGGGGCGGTAACTATGGCTACACCTTC.

The sample holds one count of this clone. The chain has TRBV7-9 and TRBJ2-7; no clear D gene. From germline, CDR1 is SEHNR and CDR2 FQNEAQ (reference sequence). This CDR3 comprises 13 residues. Trimming stripped 3 bases from V and 3 bases from J, with 9 bases between. CDR3 in DNA: TGTGCCAGCAGCTTCTTGACGGGCTACGAGCAGTACTTC. Its protein product is CASSFLTGYEQYF.

CDR3 protein: CATSRDAGRGPSYEQYF. The DNA for the CDR3 is TGTGCCACCAGCAGAGACGCCGGCAGGGGGCCCTCCTACGAGCAGTACTTC. This sequence joins TRBV15 and TRBJ2-7, with 8 bases fitting TRBD1. Unmatched junction bases numbered 7, after V lost 0 bases and J lost 0 bases. The CDR3 runs to 17 residues. In germline, CDR1 is LNHNV, CDR2 YYDKDF (reference sequence).

The V call is TRBV19, the J call TRBJ2-7; 13 bases map to TRBD2. Losses at the gene ends were 6 bases for V and 7 bases for J; bases not matched to a gene: 3. The CDR3 is 13 amino acids. CDR1 is LNHDA, CDR2 SQIVND, per germline (reference sequence). The CDR3 sequence: CASSGLAGVEQYF. The CDR3 region has the DNA TGTGCCAGTAGCGGACTAGCGGGAGTGGAGCAGTACTTC. The variable domain in full, with the rest retrieved from reference TRBV19 and TRBJ2-7, is DGGITQSPKYLFRKEGQNVTLSCEQNLNHDAMYWYRQDPGQGLRLIYYSQIVNDFQKGDIAEGYSVSREKKESFPLTVTSAQKNPTAFYLCASSGLAGVEQYFGPGTRLTVT.

The CDR3 loop reads CATSRDSGGGQFYEQYF. CDR3 coding DNA: TGTGCCACCAGCAGAGATTCCGGCGGGGGGCAGTTCTACGAGCAGTACTTC. The gene calls are TRBV15 and TRBJ2-7, with 8 nucleotides matching TRBD2. This CDR3 has 17 residues. J was trimmed by 3 bases and V by 0 bases; bases with no gene match: 10. The germline V gene encodes CDR1 LNHNV and CDR2 YYDKDF (reference sequence).